Below, 21 T cell receptor beta chains from the same sample are listed, as sequenced in a study of blood T cell repertoires in COVID-19. Some clones are missing from TCRdb's copy, which holds only in-frame ones; the method was immunoSEQ multiplex PCR. The sample holds about 83,000 clones, around 87% seen once. The sequenced material came from peripheral blood. These receptors came from a man aged 80 or over with active or convalescent COVID-19.

The rearrangement links TRBV18 to TRBJ1-5, with D maybe TRBD1 (6 bases). The CDR3 is made up of 14 amino acids. V lost 3 bases, J lost 4 bases, and 10 bases lay in between. Germline V gene data show CDR1 as KGHSH and CDR2 as LQKENI. The CDR3 protein is CASSPGQLNQPQHF. CDR3 nucleotides: TGTGCCAGCTCACCGGGACAACTAAATCAGCCCCAGCATTTT.

The genes are TRBV7-2 and TRBJ2-3; TRBD1 aligns across 11 bases. With 1 base clipped from V and 6 bases from J, the junction kept 6 bases outside the gene matches. Germline V gene sequence: CDR1 SGHTA, CDR2 FQGNSA. The CDR3 loop spans 16 amino acids. The CDR3 sequence is CASSLGGQGARDTQYF. CDR3 coding DNA: TGTGCCAGCAGCTTAGGAGGACAGGGGGCAAGGGATACGCAGTATTTT.

In the case of this clone: At one end the junction does not follow the germline gene, possibly because of a read error. V usage is TRBV11-3 and J usage is TRBJ2-6; 10 bases are shared with TRBD1. The CDR3 runs 19 residues. Germline assignment: CDR1 SGHNT and CDR2 YENEEA. Here the CDR3 reads CASSLDHGTGVTGANILTF. CDR3 sequence (DNA): TGTGCCAGCAGCTTAGATCACGGGACAGGGGTGACTGGGGCCAACATCCTGACTTTC.

V is TRBV21-1 and J is TRBJ2-7; whether TRBD1, the table's D call, matches the DNA was not checked. TRBV21-1 is listed as a pseudogene. This CDR3 has 15 amino acids. CDR3 protein: CASSNLRDRYHEQYV. The CDR3 DNA reads as TGTGCCAGCAGCAACCTCCGGGACAGGTACCATGAGCAGTACGTC.

This clone was counted between two and nine times. The chain joins TRBV2 to TRBJ2-7, with 11 bases lining up with TRBD1. CDR1 and CDR2 (germline): SNHLY, FYNNEI. The CDR3 loop spans 14 amino acids. After removal of 6 bases from V and 7 bases from J, the junction contained 8 bases not matched to a gene. The CDR3 nucleotides are TGTGCCAGCAGCGAGGACAGGGGGCCGGGGGAGCAGTACGTC. Its translation is CASSEDRGPGEQYV.

The chain uses TRBV10-3 and TRBJ1-6, with D perhaps TRBD1 (5 bases). The CDR3 runs 13 residues. Germline V gives CDR1 ENHRY, CDR2 SYGVKD. Trimming cost V 8 bases and J 7 bases, with 12 bases left between them. The CDR3 protein is CAISGGGNSPLHF. The CDR3 DNA follows: TGTGCCATCTCTGGGGGAGGCAATTCACCCCTCCACTTT.

This clone was detected only once. The chain is built from TRBV5-6 and TRBJ2-6, with a tentative D call TRBD1 (6 bases). The CDR3 consists of 15 residues. CDR1 and CDR2 from the germline V gene are SGHDT and YYEEEE. V was shortened by 2 bases and J by 2 bases, with 8 bases between the two germline ends. The CDR3 is CASSFDRTGANVLTF. In DNA form, the CDR3 reads TGTGCCAGCAGCTTCGACAGGACTGGGGCCAACGTCCTGACTTTC.

The CDR3 DNA follows: TGTGCCAGCAGCGGACAGGGCAGCACAGATACGCAGTATTTT. It codes for CASSGQGSTDTQYF. The V gene is TRBV9, the J gene TRBJ2-3; 7 bases are a match to TRBD1. Germline CDR1 and CDR2: SGDLS and YYNGEE. This CDR3 contains 14 residues. Trimming removed 3 bases from V and 0 bases from J; junction bases left unmatched: 1.

This clone showed up just once. The chain links TRBV9 to TRBJ2-2; weak D call: TRBD2 (6 bases). Trimming took off 1 base at V and 6 bases at J, with 10 bases between the two ends. In germline, CDR1 is SGDLS, CDR2 YYNGEE. The CDR3 sequence is 14 residues long. This chain's CDR3 is CASSVSRDSGELFF. The CDR3 coding sequence is TGTGCCAGCAGCGTATCAAGGGACTCCGGGGAGCTGTTTTTT.

The gene calls are TRBV6-6 and TRBJ1-5; weak D call: TRBD1 (6 bases). Germline CDR1 MNHNY, CDR2 SVGAGI (reference sequence). This CDR3 is built from 14 residues. With 8 bases removed from V and 5 bases from J, the gap between germline ends came to 16 bases. The CDR3 DNA reads as TGTGCCAGCTCGAAACAGGGAATGTATCAGCCCCAGCATTTT. This encodes CASSKQGMYQPQHF.

The chain has TRBV6-4 and TRBJ1-5, with a weak D call TRBD1 (5 bases). The V and J ends lost 1 base and 6 bases respectively, with 10 bases between them. The CDR3 has 14 amino acids. Per germline, CDR1 MRHNA and CDR2 SNTAGT. DNA for the CDR3: TGTGCCAGCAGTGACTATCGGGGGGGTCAGCCCCAGCATTTT. Its protein is CASSDYRGGQPQHF.

The chain joins TRBV30 to TRBJ2-6; 9 nucleotides align to TRBD1. The CDR3 runs to 18 residues. Germline V gene data show CDR1 as GTSNPN and CDR2 as SVGIG (reference sequence). The V and J ends lost 0 bases and 0 bases, in that order; junction bases with no gene match: 6. CDR3 DNA: TGTGCCTGGAGTGTACTGGGACAGGGAATCTCTGGGGCCAACGTCCTGACTTTC. Translating gives CAWSVLGQGISGANVLTF.

This clone showed up just once. The chain carries TRBV28 and TRBJ1-5; D unclear. This CDR3 region has 14 residues. Germline V lookup: CDR1 MDHEN, CDR2 SYDVKM. V was pared by 2 bases and J by 4 bases, with 9 bases between. As DNA, the CDR3 is TGTGCCAGCAGTTTAACTTCCCCGAATCAGCCCCAGCATTTT. This translates into CASSLTSPNQPQHF.

V gene TRBV6-5 combines with J gene TRBJ1-3, with TRBD1 matching 8 bases. The CDR3 extends over 13 amino acids. The germline V gene has CDR1 MNHEY and CDR2 SVGAGI. V gave up 6 bases and J gave up 3 bases; unmatched junction bases: 1. CDR3 amino acids: CASSDRGGNTIYF. As DNA, the CDR3 is TGTGCCAGCAGCGACAGGGGTGGAAACACCATATATTTT.

This chain connects TRBV28 to TRBJ1-4; D is perhaps TRBD1 (5 bases). The CDR3 covers 15 residues. The germline gives CDR1 MDHEN, CDR2 SYDVKM. Trimming cost V 5 bases and J 4 bases, with 14 bases left between them. CDR3 sequence reads: CASSPRQKINEKLFF. CDR3 nucleotide sequence: TGTGCCAGCAGTCCCCGACAGAAGATTAATGAAAAACTGTTTTTT.

The chain joins TRBV11-2 to TRBJ2-1; 9 bases map to TRBD1. CDR1 is SGHAT and CDR2 is FQNNGV in the germline V gene. V shed 5 bases, J shed 4 bases, and the junction held 6 bases outside the gene matches. The CDR3 has 15 amino acids. This chain's CDR3 is CASSKGQGRYNEQFF. Here the CDR3 DNA reads TGTGCCAGCAGCAAAGGACAGGGGAGATACAATGAGCAGTTCTTC. The whole variable domain, filled in from reference TRBV11-2 and TRBJ2-1, reads EAGVAQSPRYKIIEKRQSVAFWCNPISGHATLYWYQQILGQGPKLLIQFQNNGVVDDSQLPKDRFSAERLKGVDSTLKIQPAKLEDSAVYLCASSKGQGRYNEQFFGPGTRLTVL.

V usage is TRBV5-1 and J usage is TRBJ2-2, with 9 bases fitting TRBD2. V shed 2 bases, J shed 6 bases, and the junction held 8 bases outside the gene matches. From germline, CDR1 is SGHRS and CDR2 YFSETQ. This CDR3 region has 16 residues. CDR3 protein: CASSFLGKREAGELFF. The DNA of the CDR3 is TGCGCCAGCAGCTTCCTCGGAAAGCGGGAGGCCGGGGAGCTGTTTTTT.

The rearrangement links TRBV6-2 or TRBV6-3 to TRBJ1-1; the D gene is possibly TRBD1 (5 bases). CDR3 length: 15 residues. The V gene lost 2 bases and the J gene lost 6 bases, with 16 bases spanning the gap. In germline, CDR1 is MNHEY, CDR2 SVGEGT. As DNA, the CDR3 is TGTGCCAGCAGTTACGTGGGGCGCCGAGGCGCTGAAGCTTTCTTT. Translation: CASSYVGRRGAEAFF.

This sequence joins TRBV7-2 and TRBJ2-5; TRBD1 is a possible D gene (6 bases). V was pared by 4 bases and J by 5 bases, with 17 bases between. Looked up from germline, CDR1 is SGHTA and CDR2 is FQGNSA. CDR3 length: 15 amino acids. The chain's CDR3 is CASSSRQASGETQYF. CDR3 sequence (DNA): TGTGCCAGCAGCTCTAGACAGGCCAGTGGGGAGACCCAGTACTTC.

In this sample, this clone turned up once. V gene TRBV9 combines with J gene TRBJ2-2, with D perhaps matching TRBD2 (6 bases). V gave up 0 bases and J gave up 6 bases, with 18 bases separating them. Per germline, CDR1 SGDLS and CDR2 YYNGEE. CDR3 size: 17 residues. The CDR3 bases are TGTGCCAGCAGCGTAGTTGAATCGCGGGATAGGGCCGGGGAGCTGTTTTTT. Translating it yields CASSVVESRDRAGELFF.

J is TRBJ2-5 and V is TRBV27; 7 bases fit TRBD1. This CDR3 has 15 amino acids. J was trimmed by 4 bases and V by 3 bases; bases with no gene match: 8. CDR1 and CDR2 (germline): MNHEY, SMNVEV (reference sequence). CDR3 loop: CASSFAGGLGETQYF. DNA for the CDR3: TGTGCCAGCAGTTTTGCAGGGGGTTTAGGAGAGACCCAGTACTTC.